This paragraph reports one T cell receptor beta chain. Its antigen is unidentified. These data are taken from a study of siplizumab effects on memory and regulatory T cells. Findings and caveats of the study: Only a minority of proliferating CD4+ or CD8+ clones had an assignable naive or memory phenotype, with roughly 75-96% lacking one. There appeared to be greater diversity in naive T cells than in memory cells, and naive T cells seemed major contributors to the alloresponse.

Germline CDR1 and CDR2: MDHEN and SYDVKM. The CDR3 is 14 amino acids. V lost 5 bases, J lost 2 bases, and 6 bases stayed unmatched. Roughly 10^5 TCR templates underwent assay in each sample. Produced via immunoSEQ multiplex PCR; TCRdb's table is partial and in-frame only. The repertoire holds approximately 94,000 clones, approximately 94% seen once, with over 1% in the top ten. This sequence originates from a human donor in good health. The chain uses TRBV28 and TRBJ2-7, with 7 bases matching TRBD2. Sequenced input: non-Treg CD4+ T cells sorted from blood. The CDR3 loop is CASSPTSATYEQYF. The CDR3 DNA sequence: TGTGCCAGCAGTCCTACTAGCGCGACCTACGAGCAGTACTTC.